A single sample is the source of the 17 T cell receptor beta chains below, sequenced in a study of spatial heterogeneity in lung cancer. Time point: blood at routine non-recurrence follow-up after resection. Whole RNA, isolated from tumor, nontumor lung or frozen PBMC, was sequenced without prior sorting. TCRdb re-called the 5' RACE reads through MiXCR, storing one row per CDR3 protein. Here the sample spans some 110,000 distinct CDR3 sequences, less than 15% being singletons. The sequenced sample was PBMCs, obtained at follow-up. The receptors derive from a male donor with early-stage non-small cell lung cancer.

The V gene is TRBV11-3, the J gene TRBJ2-4; D perhaps matches TRBD1 (6 bases). The V and J ends lost 5 bases and 6 bases respectively, with 23 bases between them. Germline loops: CDR1 SGHNT, CDR2 YENEEA. The CDR3 extends over 17 amino acids. The CDR3 sequence: CASSPPQGCGPLNIQYF. The CDR3 DNA reads as TGTGCCAGCAGCCCCCCACAGGGTTGTGGGCCCCTAAACATTCAGTACTTC.

The rearrangement links TRBV9 to TRBJ1-6; D is unclear. Per germline, CDR1 SGDLS and CDR2 YYNGEE. V dropped 4 bases and J dropped 3 bases, with 14 bases sitting between them. The CDR3 extends over 16 amino acids. CDR3 coding DNA: TGTGCCAGCAGCCCCCATCCGAGGTACTATAATTCACCCCTCCACTTT. Residues: CASSPHPRYYNSPLHF.

The rearrangement links TRBV5-1 to TRBJ1-1; TRBD1 aligns across 7 bases. Losses at the gene ends were 4 bases for V and 5 bases for J; bases not matched to a gene: 11. CDR3 length: 15 residues. The germline V gene encodes CDR1 SGHRS and CDR2 YFSETQ. CDR3 in amino acids: CASSVHRGSGTEAFF. DNA of the CDR3: TGCGCCAGCAGCGTTCACAGGGGCAGTGGTACTGAAGCTTTCTTT.

The chain joins TRBV29-1 to TRBJ1-6, with D perhaps TRBD1 (5 bases). This CDR3 has 14 amino acids. V gave up 7 bases and J gave up 5 bases, with 15 bases separating them. Germline lookup yields CDR1 SQVTM and CDR2 ANQGSEA. CDR3 DNA: TGCAGCGCCAGGGACGGAAACAATAATTCACCCCTCCACTTT. The encoded protein is CSARDGNNNSPLHF.

The CDR3 region is CATSEPRALGDTQYF. Written as DNA, the CDR3 is TGTGCCACCAGTGAACCCAGGGCCTTGGGAGATACGCAGTATTTT. The V call is TRBV24-1, the J call TRBJ2-3; D perhaps matches TRBD1 (5 bases). Germline V CDR1 and CDR2: KGHDR, SFDVKD. This CDR3 comprises 15 residues. With 4 bases removed from V and 5 bases from J, the gap between germline ends came to 15 bases.

This clonotype was observed a handful of times. This chain joins TRBV19 and TRBJ1-5; D gene unclear. The CDR3 extends over 15 amino acids. Looked up from germline, CDR1 is LNHDA and CDR2 is SQIVND (reference sequence). Between the trimmed V and J ends, which lost 0 bases and 3 bases, there was a span of 9 bases. The DNA for the CDR3 is TGTGCCAGTAGTATAGAAGGGCAGACCAATCAGCCCCAGCATTTT. Amino acid sequence: CASSIEGQTNQPQHF. The entire variable domain, with the rest obtained from reference TRBV19 and TRBJ1-5, is as follows: DGGITQSPKYLFRKEGQNVTLSCEQNLNHDAMYWYRQDPGQGLRLIYYSQIVNDFQKGDIAEGYSVSREKKESFPLTVTSAQKNPTAFYLCASSIEGQTNQPQHFGDGTRLSIL.

This clonotype was seen more than once but under ten times. The chain has TRBV11-2 and TRBJ2-7; perhaps TRBD1 as D (6 bases). Germline V gene data show CDR1 as SGHAT and CDR2 as FQNNGV. The CDR3 is 13 amino acids. Trimming removed 4 bases at V and 4 bases at J, with 11 bases between. This CDR3 is CASSWTDQYEQYF. In nucleotides, the CDR3 is TGTGCCAGCAGCTGGACAGACCAATACGAGCAGTACTTC. The full variable domain, with the rest looked up from reference TRBV11-2 and TRBJ2-7, is EAGVAQSPRYKIIEKRQSVAFWCNPISGHATLYWYQQILGQGPKLLIQFQNNGVVDDSQLPKDRFSAERLKGVDSTLKIQPAKLEDSAVYLCASSWTDQYEQYFGPGTRLTVT.

The chain recombines TRBV29-1 with TRBJ2-3; D is perhaps TRBD1 or TRBD2 (5 bases each). Trimming left V 6 bases short and J 4 bases short, with 20 bases between. CDR3 length: 15 residues. Germline CDR1 and CDR2: SQVTM and ANQGSEA. For the CDR3, the DNA is TGCAGCGTCCACCGGGACCGAAGGGTTCCAGATACGCAGTATTTT. Encoded protein: CSVHRDRRVPDTQYF.

A single count supports this clonotype. Being one base from a much bigger clone, this may be a read error. The genes are TRBV10-3 and TRBJ2-1, with D tentatively TRBD1 (6 bases). Germline CDR1 ENHRY, CDR2 SYGVKD. CDR3 size: 12 residues. CDR3 loop: CVIRIQGSEQFF. The CDR3, as DNA: TGTGTCATCAGGATACAGGGCTCTGAGCAGTTCTTC.

This clonotype occurred many times. The chain joins TRBV7-3 to TRBJ1-5; 8 bases are a match to TRBD1. V lost 1 base and J lost 8; bases outside the gene matches: 10. The CDR3 extends over 16 amino acids. In germline, CDR1 is SGHTA, CDR2 FQGTGA. The CDR3 reads CASSLIGTGGMEPQHF. For the CDR3, the DNA is TGTGCCAGCAGCTTAATTGGCACAGGGGGAATGGAGCCCCAGCATTTT.

This clonotype was recorded a few times. The chain combines TRBV2 with TRBJ1-1; tentatively, D is TRBD1 (5 bases). Between the trimmed V and J ends, which lost 6 bases and 10 bases, there was a span of 15 bases. The CDR3 contains 12 residues. Germline CDR1 and CDR2: SNHLY and FYNNEI. CDR3 in amino acids: CASRGPLQGAFF. The CDR3 DNA is TGTGCCAGCAGGGGACCTCTTCAGGGAGCTTTCTTT.

There are a few counts of this clonotype. This chain connects TRBV19 to TRBJ1-5; no reliable D call. The CDR3 totals 12 residues. Germline CDR1 and CDR2: LNHDA and SQIVND (reference sequence). Trimming left V 9 bases short and J 2 bases short, with 8 bases between. For the CDR3, the DNA is TGTGCCAGCCGAGATGGCAATCAGCCCCAGCATTTT. Protein sequence: CASRDGNQPQHF.

This clonotype was seen once. The chain uses TRBV6-2 or TRBV6-3 and TRBJ1-1; maybe TRBD1 (5 bases). This CDR3 contains 14 residues. Germline V gene lookup returns CDR1 MNHEY and CDR2 SVGEGT. Trimming shortened V by 7 bases and J by 6 bases, and 18 bases separated the two germline ends. The CDR3 region has the DNA TGTGCCAGCACCCGAAGCGGGGGATCGGCTGAAGCTTTCTTT. This codes for CASTRSGGSAEAFF.

This clonotype appeared many times. The genes are TRBV5-1 and TRBJ2-1, with 8 bases fitting TRBD1. Germline CDR1 is SGHRS and CDR2 is YFSETQ. V was clipped by 0 bases and J by 7 bases; unmatched bases: 3. This CDR3 has 14 amino acids. The CDR3 spells CASSLEQGGNEQFF. The DNA of the CDR3 is TGCGCCAGCAGCTTGGAACAGGGGGGAAATGAGCAGTTCTTC.

This chain connects TRBV11-2 to TRBJ2-5; the D gene is possibly TRBD1 (6 bases). There are 12 residues in the CDR3. Germline lookup yields CDR1 SGHAT and CDR2 FQNNGV. With 4 bases removed from V and 5 bases from J, the gap between germline ends came to 8 bases. CDR3 sequence reads: CASSSTGETQYF. CDR3 nucleotide sequence: TGTGCCAGCAGCTCCACAGGGGAGACCCAGTACTTC.

There are a few counts of this clonotype. This chain connects TRBV20-1 to TRBJ1-4; 8 positions agree with TRBD1. Per the germline V gene, CDR1 is DFQATT and CDR2 is SNEGSKA (reference sequence). V lost 0 bases to trimming and J lost 3 bases; unmatched junction nucleotides: 0. The CDR3 has 14 residues. The chain's CDR3 is CSARETGANEKLFF. CDR3 nucleotide sequence: TGCAGTGCTAGAGAGACAGGGGCTAATGAAAAACTGTTTTTT.

The chain is built from TRBV24-1 and TRBJ2-1; D may match TRBD1 or TRBD2 (5 bases each). This CDR3 has 15 residues. Germline CDR1 KGHDR, CDR2 SFDVKD. V shed 4 bases and J shed 7 bases, with 16 bases lying between them. The CDR3 nucleotides read TGTGCCACCAGTGACCCAACAGGTGCGGGTAATGAGCAGTTCTTC. Amino acids: CATSDPTGAGNEQFF.